The rows below give T cell receptor beta chains drawn from one sample of a study of blood T cell repertoires in COVID-19. Only in-frame clones appear in the TCRdb table, and some are missing; sequencing was by immunoSEQ multiplex PCR. The sample consists of around 100,000 clones, approximately 91% of them appearing once. Sequencing used peripheral blood. The receptors here all came from a man aged 55 to 70 with acute or convalescent COVID-19. The conserved cysteine and the conserved F or W are not part of the CDR3 here. Part of the rows lack a size; the others show once, few, many or a class for expanded clones.

.	TRBV3-1/TRBV3-2	ASSRRGLAGGLGTDTQY
.	TRBV7-3	ASSLFVRAPPKGQPNQPQH
.	TRBV7-3	ASSLVAEKYEQY
.	TRBV3-1/TRBV3-2	ASSQRTAGVSGNTIY
.	TRBV3-1/TRBV3-2	ASSPTSGNRGEQF
.	TRBV28	ASSLYPPQGQY
.	TRBV24-1	ATSDAGVGGYT
.	TRBV4-1	ASSQDAWSGENEQF
.	TRBV19	ASTNRNPRGPDGYT
.	TRBV19	ASSLDRGRAFPDTQY
once	TRBV27	ASSSSTDYGYT
.	TRBV6-5	ASSYSRQGQETQY
.	TRBV24-1	ATSDVSGTSANEQF
.	TRBV23-1	ASSHPGQGIYNSPLH
.	TRBV28	ASSTPWGKGVTGRSTYEQY
.	TRBV28	ASSLRGTGGVSAF
.	TRBV3-1/TRBV3-2	ASSPTAGGYT
once	TRBV7-2	ASSRTGVSGNTIY
.	TRBV29-1	SAGLAAYEQY
.	TRBV29-1	SHEELPGQRDRGTGELF
once	TRBV12-3/TRBV12-4	ASSMGQGIEAF
once	TRBV29-1	SVGTRTGGSTDTQY
.	TRBV24-1	ATSDLTGEGYT
.	TRBV7-6	ASSLLGGNTGELF
.	TRBV30	AWSVNSPNTEAF
.	TRBV19	ASSIGTLTFNNEQF
.	TRBV19	ASSMGTGTDTQY
once	TRBV25-1	ASTREGRGTEAF
.	TRBV11-2	ASSRLVHEQF
.	TRBV29-1	SARTGGDSPLH
.	TRBV30	AWSAQAGVNEQF
.	TRBV28	ASSFYGGGAGQPQH
once	TRBV11-3	ASSLLAGVPDTQY
once	TRBV9	ASSVGTGEAF
.	TRBV29-1	SVEAPTDTEAF
.	TRBV6-1	ASSQGAGQPQH
.	TRBV14	ASSQATEAF
.	TRBV28	ASSPPFRAYGYT
.	TRBV11-2	ASSFGGYTEAF
.	TRBV2	ASSEGRTGIQPQH